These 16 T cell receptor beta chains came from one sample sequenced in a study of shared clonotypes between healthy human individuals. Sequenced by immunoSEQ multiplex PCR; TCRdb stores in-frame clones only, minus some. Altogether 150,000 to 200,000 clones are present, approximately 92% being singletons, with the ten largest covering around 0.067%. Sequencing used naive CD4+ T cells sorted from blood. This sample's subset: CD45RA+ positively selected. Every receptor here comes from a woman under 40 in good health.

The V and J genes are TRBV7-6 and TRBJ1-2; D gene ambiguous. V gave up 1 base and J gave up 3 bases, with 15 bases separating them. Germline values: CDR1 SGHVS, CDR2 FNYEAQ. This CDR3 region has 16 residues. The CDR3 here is CASSLVYAGDYYGYTF. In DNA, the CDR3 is TGTGCCAGCAGCTTAGTTTACGCAGGAGATTACTATGGCTACACCTTC.

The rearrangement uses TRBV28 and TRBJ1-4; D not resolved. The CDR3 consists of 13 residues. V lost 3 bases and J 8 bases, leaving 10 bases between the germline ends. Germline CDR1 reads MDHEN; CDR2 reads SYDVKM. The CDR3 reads CASSFGVGEKLFF. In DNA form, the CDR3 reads TGTGCCAGCAGTTTTGGGGTAGGGGAAAAACTGTTTTTT.

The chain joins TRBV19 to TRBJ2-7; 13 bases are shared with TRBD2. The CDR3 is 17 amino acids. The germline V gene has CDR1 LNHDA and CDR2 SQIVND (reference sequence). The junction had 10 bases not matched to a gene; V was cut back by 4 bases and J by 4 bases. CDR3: CASSTLFGTSGNYEQYF. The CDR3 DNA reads TGTGCCAGTAGTACCCTTTTCGGGACTAGCGGGAATTACGAGCAGTACTTC.

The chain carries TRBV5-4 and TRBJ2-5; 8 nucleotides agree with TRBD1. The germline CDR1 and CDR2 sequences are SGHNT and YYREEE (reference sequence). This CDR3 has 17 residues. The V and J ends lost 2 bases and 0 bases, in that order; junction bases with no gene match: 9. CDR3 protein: CASSFRTGYPYQETQYF. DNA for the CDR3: TGTGCCAGCAGCTTCCGGACAGGGTACCCGTACCAAGAGACCCAGTACTTC.

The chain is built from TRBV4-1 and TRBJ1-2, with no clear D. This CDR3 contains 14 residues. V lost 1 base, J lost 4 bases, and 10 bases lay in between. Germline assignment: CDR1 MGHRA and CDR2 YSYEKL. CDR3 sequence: CASSQVVGSYGYTF. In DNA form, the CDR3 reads TGCGCCAGCAGCCAAGTGGTAGGGTCCTATGGCTACACCTTC.

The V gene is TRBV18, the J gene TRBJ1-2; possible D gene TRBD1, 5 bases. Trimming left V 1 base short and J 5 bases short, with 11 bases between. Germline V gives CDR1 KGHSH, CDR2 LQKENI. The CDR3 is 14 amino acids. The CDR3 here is CASSPQGLKYGYTF. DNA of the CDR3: TGTGCCAGCTCACCACAGGGGCTAAAGTATGGCTACACCTTC.

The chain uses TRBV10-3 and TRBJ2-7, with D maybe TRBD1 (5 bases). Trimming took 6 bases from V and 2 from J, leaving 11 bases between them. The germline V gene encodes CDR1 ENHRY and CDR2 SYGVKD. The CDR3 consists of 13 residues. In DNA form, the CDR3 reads TGTGCCATCAGAGGGGCCTTAGCCTACGAGCAGTACTTC. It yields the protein CAIRGALAYEQYF.

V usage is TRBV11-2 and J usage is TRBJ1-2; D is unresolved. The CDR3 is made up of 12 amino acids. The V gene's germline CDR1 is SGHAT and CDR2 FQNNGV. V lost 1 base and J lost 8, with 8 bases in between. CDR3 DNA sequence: TGTGCCAGCAGCTTAGGGCCGGGCGGCTACACCTTC. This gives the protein CASSLGPGGYTF.

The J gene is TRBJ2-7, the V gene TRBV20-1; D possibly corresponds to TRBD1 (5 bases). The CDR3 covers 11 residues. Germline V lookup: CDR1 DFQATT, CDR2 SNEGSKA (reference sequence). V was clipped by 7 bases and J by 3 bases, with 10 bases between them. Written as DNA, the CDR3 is TGCAGTGGAAGGGGCGACTACGAGCAGTACTTC. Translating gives CSGRGDYEQYF.

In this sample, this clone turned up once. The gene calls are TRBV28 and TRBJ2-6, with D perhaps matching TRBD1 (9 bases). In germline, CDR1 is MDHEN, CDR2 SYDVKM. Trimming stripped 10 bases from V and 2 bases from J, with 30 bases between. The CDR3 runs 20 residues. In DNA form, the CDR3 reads TGTGCCATTTCCCGGGAGGGGTTGTGGGGACAGGGTCCTGGGGCCAACGTCCTGACTTTC. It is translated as CAISREGLWGQGPGANVLTF.

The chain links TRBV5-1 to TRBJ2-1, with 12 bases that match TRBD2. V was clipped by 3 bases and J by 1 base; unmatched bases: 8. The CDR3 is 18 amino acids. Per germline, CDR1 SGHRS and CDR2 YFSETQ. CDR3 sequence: CASSYTSGRRKSYNEQFF. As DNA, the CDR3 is TGCGCCAGCAGCTACACTAGCGGGAGGAGAAAGTCCTACAATGAGCAGTTCTTC.

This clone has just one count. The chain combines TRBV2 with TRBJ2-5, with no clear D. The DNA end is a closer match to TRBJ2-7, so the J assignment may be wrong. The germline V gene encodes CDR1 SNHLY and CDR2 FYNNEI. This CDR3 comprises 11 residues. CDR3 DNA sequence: TGTGCCAGCAGAGTGGGGTACGAGCAGTACTTC. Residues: CASRVGYEQYF.

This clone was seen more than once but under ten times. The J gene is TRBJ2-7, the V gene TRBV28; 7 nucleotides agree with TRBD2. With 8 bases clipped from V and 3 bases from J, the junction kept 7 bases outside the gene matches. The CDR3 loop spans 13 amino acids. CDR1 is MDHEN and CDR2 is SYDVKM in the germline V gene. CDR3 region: CASCGTILYEQYF. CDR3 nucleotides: TGTGCCAGCTGCGGGACTATCCTCTACGAGCAGTACTTC.

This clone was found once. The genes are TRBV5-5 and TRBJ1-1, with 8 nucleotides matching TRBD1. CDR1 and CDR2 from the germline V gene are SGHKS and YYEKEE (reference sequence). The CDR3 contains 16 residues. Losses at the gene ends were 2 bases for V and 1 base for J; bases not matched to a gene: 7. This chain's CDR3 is CASSLTTGGTNTEAFF. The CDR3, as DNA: TGTGCCAGCAGCTTAACCACAGGGGGTACGAACACTGAAGCTTTCTTT.

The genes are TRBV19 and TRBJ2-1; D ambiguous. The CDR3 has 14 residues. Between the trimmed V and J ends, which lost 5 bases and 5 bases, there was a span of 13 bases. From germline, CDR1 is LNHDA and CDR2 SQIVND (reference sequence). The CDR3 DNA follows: TGTGCCAGTAGTCCGGTTTCGGTGAACAATGAGCAGTTCTTC. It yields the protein CASSPVSVNNEQFF.

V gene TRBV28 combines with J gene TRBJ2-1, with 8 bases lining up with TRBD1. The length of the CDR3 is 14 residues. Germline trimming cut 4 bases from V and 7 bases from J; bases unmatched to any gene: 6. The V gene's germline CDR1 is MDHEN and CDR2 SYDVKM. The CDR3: CASSSHRGWNEQFF. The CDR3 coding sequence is TGTGCCAGCAGTTCCCACAGGGGGTGGAATGAGCAGTTCTTC. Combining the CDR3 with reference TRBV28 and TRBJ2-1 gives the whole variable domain DVKVTQSSRYLVKRTGEKVFLECVQDMDHENMFWYRQDPGLGLRLIYFSYDVKMKEKGDIPEGYSVSREKKERFSLILESASTNQTSMYLCASSSHRGWNEQFFGPGTRLTVL.